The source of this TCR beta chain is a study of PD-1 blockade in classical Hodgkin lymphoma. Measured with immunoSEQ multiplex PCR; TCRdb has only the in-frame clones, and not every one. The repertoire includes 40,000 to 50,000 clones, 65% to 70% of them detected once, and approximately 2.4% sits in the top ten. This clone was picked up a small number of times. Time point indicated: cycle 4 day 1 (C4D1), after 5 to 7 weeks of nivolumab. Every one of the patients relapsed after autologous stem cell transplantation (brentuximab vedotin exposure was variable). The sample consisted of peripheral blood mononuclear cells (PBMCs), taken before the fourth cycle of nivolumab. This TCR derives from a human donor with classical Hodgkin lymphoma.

The CDR3 here is CASSFGLAGNTEAFF. Here the CDR3 DNA reads TGTGCCAGCAGCTTCGGCCTTGCAGGGAACACTGAAGCTTTCTTT. V usage is TRBV7-8 and J usage is TRBJ1-1, with D uncertain. This CDR3 has 15 residues. Germline loops: CDR1 SGHVS, CDR2 FQNEAQ. The ends were cut back, 3 bases at V and 1 base at J, with 12 bases in the middle.